This entry lists 29 T cell receptor beta chains sequenced from one sample in a study of shared clonotypes between healthy human individuals. Method: immunoSEQ multiplex PCR; TCRdb's copy keeps in-frame clones and lacks some. The sample shows fewer than 1.8 million clones, less than 99% of them seen only once. Sample: naive CD4+ T cells sorted from blood. Documented subset: CD45RA+ positively selected. These receptors all come from a man aged 25 to 45 in good health.

The rearrangement joins TRBV18 to TRBJ2-3; 8 nucleotides match TRBD1. V shed 4 bases, J shed 6 bases, and the junction held 12 bases outside the gene matches. Germline loops: CDR1 KGHSH, CDR2 LQKENI. This CDR3 is 16 amino acids long. The CDR3 loop reads CASSRSQQGVSDTQYF. The CDR3 DNA reads as TGTGCCAGCTCACGGAGCCAACAGGGGGTTTCGGATACGCAGTATTTT.

The chain is built from TRBV18 and TRBJ1-2, with D uncertain. The CDR3 covers 13 residues. Trimming took 4 bases from V and 8 from J, leaving 14 bases between them. Per germline, CDR1 KGHSH and CDR2 LQKENI. The CDR3 spells CASSLSPPEGYTF. CDR3 bases: TGTGCCAGCTCACTAAGTCCCCCAGAAGGCTACACCTTC.

As regards this clone: The sample carries other DNA sequences with the same CDR3. The rearrangement uses TRBV9 and TRBJ2-7; D perhaps matches TRBD2 (6 bases). V shed 1 base and J shed 6 bases, with 14 bases lying between them. There are 14 residues in the CDR3. From germline, CDR1 is SGDLS and CDR2 YYNGEE. This chain's CDR3 is CASSVSGVLGEQYF. In DNA, the CDR3 is TGTGCCAGCAGCGTATCGGGGGTCCTGGGCGAGCAGTACTTC.

This rearrangement joins TRBV7-9 to TRBJ2-7; D tentatively fits TRBD1 or TRBD2 (6 bases each). Between the trimmed V and J ends, which lost 5 bases and 3 bases, there was a span of 14 bases. Germline lookup yields CDR1 SEHNR and CDR2 FQNEAQ (reference sequence). The CDR3 runs to 14 residues. The CDR3 is CASSLRGERYEQYF. The DNA for the CDR3 is TGTGCCAGCAGCCTTAGGGGGGAACGCTACGAGCAGTACTTC.

The chain recombines TRBV18 with TRBJ1-3; D uncertain. CDR3 length: 15 residues. V was trimmed by 6 bases and J by 0 bases, leaving 12 bases between them. CDR1 KGHSH and CDR2 LQKENI come from the germline V gene. In DNA, the CDR3 is TGTGCCAGCTCGATGACCATTCACTCTGGAAACACCATATATTTT. Translated, it gives CASSMTIHSGNTIYF.

V is TRBV28 and J is TRBJ1-1; TRBD1 aligns across 8 bases. The germline V gene has CDR1 MDHEN and CDR2 SYDVKM. The ends lost 7 bases at V and 5 bases at J; junction bases unmatched: 9. There are 14 residues in the CDR3. The CDR3: CASTPGGARTEAFF. The DNA for the CDR3 is TGTGCCAGCACCCCAGGGGGCGCGAGGACTGAAGCTTTCTTT. The entire variable domain, with the rest obtained from reference TRBV28 and TRBJ1-1, is as follows: DVKVTQSSRYLVKRTGEKVFLECVQDMDHENMFWYRQDPGLGLRLIYFSYDVKMKEKGDIPEGYSVSREKKERFSLILESASTNQTSMYLCASTPGGARTEAFFGQGTRLTVV.

This clone was observed a single time. This chain joins TRBV5-4 and TRBJ2-3, with 11 bases that match TRBD2. Germline CDR1 SGHNT, CDR2 YYREEE (reference sequence). The CDR3 runs 16 residues. With 4 bases clipped from V and 1 base from J, the junction kept 5 bases outside the gene matches. The CDR3 region is CASSLGTSGRTDTQYF. The CDR3 coding sequence is TGTGCCAGCAGCCTAGGGACTAGCGGACGCACAGATACGCAGTATTTT. The whole variable domain, filled in from reference TRBV5-4 and TRBJ2-3, reads ETGVTQSPTHLIKTRGQQVTLRCSSQSGHNTVSWYQQALGQGPQFIFQYYREEENGRGNFPPRFSGLQFPNYSSELNVNALELDDSALYLCASSLGTSGRTDTQYFGPGTRLTVL.

The gene calls are TRBV10-3 and TRBJ2-3, with 8 nucleotides matching TRBD2. V lost 6 bases and J lost 1; bases outside the gene matches: 12. Looked up from germline, CDR1 is ENHRY and CDR2 is SYGVKD. The CDR3 consists of 17 residues. The CDR3 reads CAIRESGRAAGTDTQYF. The CDR3 nucleotides are TGTGCCATCAGAGAAAGCGGGAGAGCCGCGGGCACAGATACGCAGTATTTT.

This sequence joins TRBV19 and TRBJ2-7, with D possibly called TRBD1 or TRBD2 (5 bases each). Trimming took 3 bases from V and 6 from J, leaving 9 bases between them. The CDR3 is made up of 12 amino acids. Germline CDR1 reads LNHDA; CDR2 reads SQIVND (reference sequence). The CDR3, as DNA: TGTGCCAGTAGTATGAGGGGCGGCGAGCAGTACTTC. Protein: CASSMRGGEQYF.

This sequence joins TRBV5-1 and TRBJ1-1; no reliable D call. V dropped 0 bases and J dropped 3 bases, with 6 bases sitting between them. This CDR3 has 13 residues. The germline V gene encodes CDR1 SGHRS and CDR2 YFSETQ. CDR3 region: CASSLDWDTEAFF. The CDR3 bases are TGCGCCAGCAGCTTGGATTGGGACACTGAAGCTTTCTTT.

This sequence joins TRBV7-2 and TRBJ2-7; 9 bases map to TRBD2. The CDR3 totals 15 residues. CDR1 and CDR2 (germline): SGHTA, FQGNSA. The V segment lost 6 bases and the J segment 2 bases; nucleotides outside the gene matches: 8. CDR3 residues: CASSRISGSTYEQYF. The CDR3 DNA is TGTGCCAGCAGTCGAATTAGCGGGAGCACCTACGAGCAGTACTTC.

This clone was counted once. This chain uses TRBV11-2 with TRBJ1-1; TRBD1 matches 7 bases. This CDR3 has 15 residues. V was clipped by 8 bases and J by 4 bases; unmatched bases: 13. CDR1 is SGHAT and CDR2 is FQNNGV in the germline V gene. In DNA, the CDR3 is TGTGCCAGCCGGGACAGTCAGCAGAAGCGCACTGAAGCTTTCTTT. Protein sequence: CASRDSQQKRTEAFF. The full variable domain, rest sourced from reference TRBV11-2 and TRBJ1-1, is EAGVAQSPRYKIIEKRQSVAFWCNPISGHATLYWYQQILGQGPKLLIQFQNNGVVDDSQLPKDRFSAERLKGVDSTLKIQPAKLEDSAVYLCASRDSQQKRTEAFFGQGTRLTVV.

This chain uses TRBV6-1 with TRBJ2-7; 10 bases are shared with TRBD1. This CDR3 has 15 residues. Germline V lookup: CDR1 MNHNS, CDR2 SASEGT. With V trimmed by 2 bases and J by 8 bases, 9 bases remained unmatched. DNA of the CDR3: TGTGCCAGCAGTGAACTAGGACAGGGGGAAAACCAGCAGTACTTC. Amino acid sequence: CASSELGQGENQQYF.

V and J are TRBV5-4 and TRBJ2-3; 8 bases align to TRBD1. The V segment lost 4 bases and the J segment 0 bases; nucleotides outside the gene matches: 7. Per germline, CDR1 SGHNT and CDR2 YYREEE (reference sequence). The CDR3 is made up of 16 amino acids. CDR3 residues: CASSPRTGKSTDTQYF. The CDR3 coding sequence is TGTGCCAGCAGCCCCCGGACAGGGAAGAGCACAGATACGCAGTATTTT.

The chain uses TRBV4-3 and TRBJ2-4, with TRBD2 matching over 15 bases. With V trimmed by 1 base and J by 0 bases, 4 bases remained unmatched. Germline V gene data show CDR1 as LGHNA and CDR2 as YSLEER. The CDR3 has 19 amino acids. The CDR3, as DNA: TGCGCCAGCAGCCAAGGGGGACTAGCGGGAGGAAGAGCCAAAAACATTCAGTACTTC. Protein sequence: CASSQGGLAGGRAKNIQYF.

This clone was seen once. V is TRBV28 and J is TRBJ2-3; D might be TRBD2 (6 bases). The CDR3 is 15 amino acids. CDR1 is MDHEN, CDR2 SYDVKM, per germline. Trimming took 3 bases from V and 0 from J, leaving 10 bases between them. In DNA form, the CDR3 reads TGTGCCAGCAGTTTGAGCGGGCTGAGCACAGATACGCAGTATTTT. Translating gives CASSLSGLSTDTQYF.

The chain recombines TRBV5-1 with TRBJ2-3; D may be TRBD2 (6 bases). Germline CDR1 is SGHRS and CDR2 is YFSETQ. The ends were cut back, 4 bases at V and 2 bases at J, with 17 bases in the middle. CDR3 size: 16 residues. CDR3 in amino acids: CASSRERETITDTQYF. The DNA of the CDR3 is TGCGCCAGCAGCCGGGAGAGGGAGACGATCACAGATACGCAGTATTTT.

J is TRBJ2-1 and V is TRBV18; 11 bases are shared with TRBD2. The CDR3 spans 14 residues. V shed 2 bases, J shed 8 bases, and the junction held 2 bases outside the gene matches. Germline assignment: CDR1 KGHSH and CDR2 LQKENI. Written as DNA, the CDR3 is TGTGCCAGCTCACCATTAGCGGGAGGGTATGAGCAGTTCTTC. Its translation is CASSPLAGGYEQFF.

This chain links TRBV10-3 with TRBJ2-3; 7 nucleotides line up with TRBD2. Germline V gene sequence: CDR1 ENHRY, CDR2 SYGVKD. The CDR3 totals 16 residues. Losses at the gene ends were 2 bases for V and 2 bases for J; bases not matched to a gene: 7. CDR3 loop: CAISEGASGSTDTQYF. The CDR3 nucleotides are TGTGCCATCAGTGAGGGGGCTAGCGGTTCCACAGATACGCAGTATTTT.

The V and J genes are TRBV4-1 and TRBJ2-3, with 9 nucleotides matching TRBD2. After removal of 7 bases from V and 0 bases from J, the junction contained 8 bases not matched to a gene. Germline-derived CDR1 and CDR2 are MGHRA and YSYEKL. This CDR3 contains 16 residues. The CDR3 region is CASTSRLAGSTDTQYF. In DNA form, the CDR3 reads TGCGCCAGCACCTCCCGTCTAGCGGGGAGCACAGATACGCAGTATTTT.

This clone came up once. This chain joins TRBV6-6 and TRBJ1-5; TRBD1 is a possible D gene (6 bases). V lost 8 bases, J lost 5 bases, and 16 bases lay in between. The CDR3 covers 14 residues. CDR1 and CDR2 (germline): MNHNY, SVGAGI (reference sequence). The DNA for the CDR3 is TGTGCCAGCCGCGGGGGCGGGGGCCATCAGCCCCAGCATTTT. Translation: CASRGGGGHQPQHF.

The CDR3 DNA reads TGTGCCAGCAGTCTCAGGGACCGGGGGAACGAGCAGTACTTC. Amino acids: CASSLRDRGNEQYF. The gene calls are TRBV6-5 and TRBJ2-7; TRBD2 is a possible D gene (6 bases). V was trimmed by 5 bases and J by 5 bases, leaving 16 bases between them. CDR1 is MNHEY and CDR2 is SVGAGI in the germline V gene. This CDR3 spans 14 amino acids.

The chain recombines TRBV10-3 with TRBJ1-1, with 8 bases identical to TRBD1. The germline V gene encodes CDR1 ENHRY and CDR2 SYGVKD. The CDR3 extends over 15 amino acids. Germline trimming cut 6 bases from V and 2 bases from J; bases unmatched to any gene: 8. This chain's CDR3 is CAIRVTGEGNTEAFF. The DNA of the CDR3 is TGTGCCATCAGGGTGACAGGGGAAGGAAACACTGAAGCTTTCTTT.

V usage is TRBV4-1 and J usage is TRBJ1-5, with D uncertain. There are 10 residues in the CDR3. Germline V gives CDR1 MGHRA, CDR2 YSYEKL. The CDR3: CPTSNQPQHF. CDR3 DNA: TGCCCGACGAGCAATCAGCCCCAGCATTTT.

This clone was seen a single time. The chain's CDR3 is CASSRGPEQYF. Here the CDR3 DNA reads TGTGCCAGCAGTCGGGGCCCGGAGCAGTACTTC. The chain is built from TRBV14 and TRBJ2-7, with D perhaps being TRBD1 or TRBD2 (5 bases each). Germline V gene sequence: CDR1 SGHDN, CDR2 FVKESK. Trimming left V 6 bases short and J 7 bases short, with 10 bases between. The CDR3 spans 11 residues.

The chain is built from TRBV15 and TRBJ1-5; no definite D call. CDR3 size: 13 residues. V shed 1 base and J shed 9 bases, with 10 bases lying between them. Germline V gene lookup returns CDR1 LNHNV and CDR2 YYDKDF (reference sequence). The CDR3 reads CATSRVGRGPQHF. The DNA for the CDR3 is TGTGCCACCAGCAGAGTTGGACGAGGGCCCCAGCATTTT.

CDR3 residues: CAGSTGAEVNEKLFF. In DNA form, the CDR3 reads TGTGCCGGCTCAACAGGGGCTGAAGTCAATGAAAAACTGTTTTTT. The J gene is TRBJ1-4, the V gene TRBV5-4, with 7 bases identical to TRBD1. J gave up 5 bases and V 10 bases, and 14 bases lay outside the gene matches. The CDR3 covers 15 residues. The V gene's germline CDR1 is SGHNT and CDR2 YYREEE (reference sequence).

The gene calls are TRBV7-2 and TRBJ2-2, with D hard to call. CDR1 and CDR2 from the germline V gene are SGHTA and FQGNSA. Trimming took 3 bases from V and 3 from J, leaving 8 bases between them. The CDR3 covers 14 residues. This CDR3 is CASSLDLYTGELFF. CDR3 sequence (DNA): TGTGCCAGCAGCTTGGACCTATACACCGGGGAGCTGTTTTTT.

The V and J genes are TRBV30 and TRBJ2-5, with D unclear. Judging by the DNA end, TRBJ2-7 fits better; the J call may be wrong. This CDR3 has 15 amino acids. CDR1 and CDR2 (germline): GTSNPN, SVGIG (reference sequence). DNA of the CDR3: TGTGCCTGGAGTGTACTATTGGGCCCTAACTACGAGCAGTACTTC. This gives the protein CAWSVLLGPNYEQYF.